This T cell receptor beta chain was sequenced during a study of blood T cell repertoires in COVID-19. Study as a whole: Nucleic acid was either cDNA or gDNA, and it came from T cells, B-cell-depleted T cells, or PBMCs.

Original analysis: Amplification of reference gene primers was used by the study to estimate nucleated cell counts. Some clones are missing from TCRdb's copy, which holds only in-frame ones; the method was immunoSEQ multiplex PCR. The V and J calls and the clone size are those of that table, but D and trimming were determined from the DNA. This table holds approximately 130,000 clones, roughly 79% found once. CDR3 size: 14 residues. Looked up from germline, CDR1 is SGHNT and CDR2 is YYREEE (reference sequence). Trimming removed 3 bases at V and 3 bases at J, with 10 bases between. The clonotype comes from a human donor in a cohort sampled during active COVID-19. The specimen was peripheral blood. The gene calls are TRBV5-4 and TRBJ2-4; TRBD2 might be the D (6 bases). The CDR3 nucleotides are TGTGCCAGCAGCTCGGGACTGAGCAAAAACATTCAGTACTTC. Its protein is CASSSGLSKNIQYF.